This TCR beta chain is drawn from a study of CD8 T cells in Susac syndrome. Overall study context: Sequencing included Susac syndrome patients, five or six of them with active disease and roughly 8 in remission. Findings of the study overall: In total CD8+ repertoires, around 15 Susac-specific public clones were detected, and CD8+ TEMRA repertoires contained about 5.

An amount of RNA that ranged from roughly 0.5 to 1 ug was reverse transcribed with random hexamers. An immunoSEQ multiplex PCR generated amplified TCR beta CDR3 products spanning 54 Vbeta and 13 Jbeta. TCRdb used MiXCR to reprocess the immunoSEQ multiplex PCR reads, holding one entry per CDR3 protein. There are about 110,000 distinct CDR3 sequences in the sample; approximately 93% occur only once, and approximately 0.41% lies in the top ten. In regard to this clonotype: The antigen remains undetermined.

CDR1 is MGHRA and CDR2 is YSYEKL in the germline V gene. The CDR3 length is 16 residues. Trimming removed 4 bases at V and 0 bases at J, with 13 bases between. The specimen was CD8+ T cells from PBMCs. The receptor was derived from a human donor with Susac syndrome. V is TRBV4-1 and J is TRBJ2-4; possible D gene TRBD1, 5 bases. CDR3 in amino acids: CASSPQAVQAKNIQYF. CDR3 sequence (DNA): TGCGCCAGCAGCCCACAGGCTGTGCAAGCCAAAAACATTCAGTACTTC.